One T cell receptor (beta chain) is described in this entry. The data were taken from a study of early T cells in non-severe SARS-CoV-2 infection. Overall study context: Chains from this unsorted whole-blood bulk RNA could not be paired.

The germline gives CDR1 GTSNPN, CDR2 SVGIG (reference sequence). V was clipped by 4 bases and J by 5 bases; unmatched bases: 13. The CDR3 has 16 amino acids. The library protocol tagged individual cDNA molecules with unique molecular identifiers. TCRdb reprocessed the 5' RACE reads with MiXCR, giving one entry per CDR3 protein. This table holds under 100,000 distinct CDR3 sequences, 11% found once. This sequence originates from an adult who was a healthcare worker with PCR-confirmed SARS-CoV-2 infection or an uninfected control (not recorded which). The chain links TRBV30 to TRBJ1-2; 10 bases are shared with TRBD1. Sequencing was done on a sample of whole blood. CDR3 sequence: CAWMQFTTGGHYGYTF. The CDR3 nucleotides are TGTGCCTGGATGCAGTTTACGACAGGGGGCCATTATGGCTACACCTTC.